The 5 T cell receptor beta chains presented below share a single source sample, sequenced in a study of cytomegalovirus exposure and HLA in healthy donors (dated by TCRdb to 2016 to 2017). To prepare the library, the immunoSEQ multiplex PCR assay was applied. For the multiplex PCR, a mixture combining 60 forward primers for TCR Vbeta segments and 13 reverse primers for TCR Jbeta segments was used. TCRdb carries this immuneACCESS record with in-frame sequences only. Its versions omit some clonotypes, under half of them owing to an unresolved V gene in the studies checked, with the rest unexplained. Within this sample are about 140,000 clones, with just under 80% of them counted one time only. The top ten constitute around 4.8% of the sample. Sequencing was performed on PBMCs. The receptors were sampled from a man aged 25-45 years in good health.

The chain couples TRBV5-1 to TRBJ2-5; 8 nucleotides align to TRBD2. The CDR3 spans 17 residues. Trimming took 0 bases from V and 2 from J; bases not matched to a gene: 9. Germline assignment: CDR1 SGHRS and CDR2 YFSETQ. CDR3 sequence reads: CASSLEREWGAQETQYF. CDR3 nucleotides: TGCGCCAGCAGCTTGGAGCGGGAGTGGGGGGCACAAGAGACCCAGTACTTC.

This chain uses TRBV7-8 with TRBJ2-1, with 7 bases that match TRBD2. The CDR3 runs to 14 residues. V lost 5 bases, J lost 8 bases, and 9 bases stayed unmatched. Germline V gene lookup returns CDR1 SGHVS and CDR2 FQNEAQ. The CDR3 region has the DNA TGTGCCAGCAGCCTCTGGGAGGGGTCCGATGAGCAGTTCTTC. It yields the protein CASSLWEGSDEQFF.

This chain links TRBV5-5 with TRBJ1-1, with 9 bases identical to TRBD1. Germline-derived CDR1 and CDR2 are SGHKS and YYEKEE (reference sequence). Trimming cost V 4 bases and J 3 bases; bases outside gene matches: 7. This CDR3 has 15 amino acids. The CDR3 DNA reads TGTGCCAGCAGCCGTCGACAGGGGGTTTACACTGAAGCTTTCTTT. Protein: CASSRRQGVYTEAFF.

V is TRBV9 and J is TRBJ2-3, with 7 bases fitting TRBD2. V dropped 0 bases and J dropped 1; count of bases not matched to a gene: 11. The CDR3 is made up of 18 amino acids. The germline V gene encodes CDR1 SGDLS and CDR2 YYNGEE. CDR3 bases: TGTGCCAGCAGCGTAGAGGCGGGAGTGGCCGGGGGCACAGATACGCAGTATTTT. Amino acids: CASSVEAGVAGGTDTQYF.

Here the CDR3 reads CASSPGLAGGLEQYF. CDR3 DNA sequence: TGTGCCAGCAGCCCGGGACTAGCGGGAGGGCTCGAGCAGTACTTC. The chain links TRBV5-4 to TRBJ2-7; 16 nucleotides agree with TRBD2. V shed 4 bases and J 6 bases; nucleotides not matched to a gene: 4. The CDR3 extends over 15 amino acids. From germline, CDR1 is SGHNT and CDR2 YYREEE (reference sequence).